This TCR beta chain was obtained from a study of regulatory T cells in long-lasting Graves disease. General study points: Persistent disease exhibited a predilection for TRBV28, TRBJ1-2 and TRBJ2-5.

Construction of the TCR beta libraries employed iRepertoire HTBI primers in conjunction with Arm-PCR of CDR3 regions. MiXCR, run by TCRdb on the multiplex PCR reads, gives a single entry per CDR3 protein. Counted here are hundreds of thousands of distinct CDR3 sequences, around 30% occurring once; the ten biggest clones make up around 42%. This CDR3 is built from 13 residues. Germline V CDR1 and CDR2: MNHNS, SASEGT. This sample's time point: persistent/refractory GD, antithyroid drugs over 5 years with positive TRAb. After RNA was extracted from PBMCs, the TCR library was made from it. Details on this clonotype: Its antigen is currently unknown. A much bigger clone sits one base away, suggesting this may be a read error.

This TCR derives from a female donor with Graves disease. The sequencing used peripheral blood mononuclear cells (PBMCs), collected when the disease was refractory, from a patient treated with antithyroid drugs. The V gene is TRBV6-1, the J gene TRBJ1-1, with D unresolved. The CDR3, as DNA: TGTGCCGGCAGTGATGGCGGTGGGTACAACGCTTTCTTT. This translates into CAGSDGGGYNAFF.